The next 22 T cell receptor beta chains were all read from a single sample in a study of cytotoxic CD8 clonotypes in ibrutinib-treated CLL. Clones were read by immunoSEQ multiplex PCR, and TCRdb kept only the in-frame ones, dropping some. Here the sample spans more than 85,000 clones, approximately 71% being singletons. The sequencing used PBMCs, collected after 24 months of ibrutinib treatment. The receptor set was obtained from a human donor with chronic lymphocytic leukemia.

This clone was observed a handful of times. The chain employs TRBV11-3 and TRBJ2-1, with D perhaps TRBD2 (5 bases). Trimming stripped 1 base from V and 5 bases from J, with 6 bases between. The CDR3 has 13 residues. Germline V gives CDR1 SGHNT, CDR2 YENEEA. The CDR3 loop is CASSLGRHNEQFF. As DNA, the CDR3 is TGTGCCAGCAGCTTAGGGAGGCACAATGAGCAGTTCTTC.

This chain connects TRBV19 to TRBJ2-7; TRBD1 matches 7 bases. Trimming at V came to 3 bases and at J to 3 bases, leaving 14 bases not matched to a gene. Germline loops: CDR1 LNHDA, CDR2 SQIVND (reference sequence). The CDR3 totals 17 residues. CDR3 nucleotides: TGTGCCAGTAGTATTCCCGGATCCGGACAGGCAGACTACGAGCAGTACTTC. It specifies CASSIPGSGQADYEQYF.

There are a few counts of this clone. The V gene is TRBV11-3, the J gene TRBJ2-2; a possible D gene is TRBD2 (6 bases). This CDR3 spans 16 amino acids. Trimming took off 4 bases at V and 6 bases at J, with 18 bases between the two ends. CDR1 is SGHNT and CDR2 is YENEEA in the germline V gene. CDR3 protein: CASSSLSSGRPGELFF. Here the CDR3 DNA reads TGTGCCAGCAGCTCGTTGAGTTCGGGGAGGCCCGGGGAGCTGTTTTTT.

V is TRBV6-6 and J is TRBJ2-7; D may correspond to TRBD1 or TRBD2 (5 bases each). V was trimmed by 5 bases and J by 1 base, leaving 12 bases between them. From germline, CDR1 is MNHNY and CDR2 SVGAGI (reference sequence). This CDR3 is 14 amino acids long. The CDR3 loop is CASSQGTGSYEQYF. DNA of the CDR3: TGTGCCAGCAGTCAAGGGACGGGTTCCTACGAGCAGTACTTC.

The CDR3 sequence is CASSAQADSTYEQYF. The CDR3 region has the DNA TGTGCCAGTAGTGCGCAGGCCGACTCGACCTACGAGCAGTACTTC. The gene calls are TRBV19 and TRBJ2-7; D ambiguous. Germline V CDR1 and CDR2: LNHDA, SQIVND (reference sequence). V lost 5 bases and J 2 bases, leaving 16 bases between the germline ends. The CDR3 runs to 15 residues.

In this sample, this clone turned up a few times. In nucleotides, the CDR3 is TGCAGCGTTCCTCCGGGACAGAAGAATCAGCCCCAGCATTTT. Its translation: CSVPPGQKNQPQHF. The J gene is TRBJ1-5, the V gene TRBV29-1; TRBD1 agrees at 7 bases. CDR1 SQVTM and CDR2 ANQGSEA come from the germline V gene. The CDR3 is 14 residues long. The ends lost 5 bases at V and 4 bases at J; junction bases unmatched: 8.

Only a few counts were recorded for this clone. The CDR3 is CASSRERYTGELFF. DNA of the CDR3: TGTGCCAGCAGCCGGGAGAGATACACCGGGGAGCTGTTTTTT. V and J are TRBV14 and TRBJ2-2; maybe TRBD2 (5 bases). The CDR3 spans 14 residues. The germline V and J ends were trimmed by 4 bases and 3 bases, with 9 bases remaining between them. Germline values: CDR1 SGHDN, CDR2 FVKESK.

In its sample, this clone was seen a few times. The chain carries TRBV19 and TRBJ2-7; D is perhaps TRBD1 (6 bases). The CDR3 length is 13 residues. Deletions cut 2 bases from V and 4 bases from J, with 9 bases between. CDR1 and CDR2 from the germline V gene are LNHDA and SQIVND (reference sequence). The CDR3 is CASSIRRGYEQYF. The CDR3 nucleotides read TGTGCCAGTAGTATACGAAGGGGGTACGAGCAGTACTTC.

This chain links TRBV7-3 with TRBJ2-2; 8 bases are a match to TRBD1. J was trimmed by 4 bases and V by 1 base; bases with no gene match: 5. Per germline, CDR1 SGHTA and CDR2 FQGTGA. The CDR3 runs 16 residues. The CDR3 sequence is CASSLKRTGSTGELFF. In nucleotides, the CDR3 is TGTGCCAGCAGCTTAAAGAGGACAGGGTCCACCGGGGAGCTGTTTTTT.

The chain is built from TRBV7-2 and TRBJ2-5; D perhaps matches TRBD2 (5 bases). This CDR3 comprises 13 residues. Trimming took off 3 bases at V and 7 bases at J, with 12 bases between the two ends. Looked up from germline, CDR1 is SGHTA and CDR2 is FQGNSA. The CDR3 DNA is TGTGCCAGCAGCTTTCTAAGCGAGGGGACCCAGTACTTC. This codes for CASSFLSEGTQYF. The entire variable domain, with the rest obtained from reference TRBV7-2 and TRBJ2-5, is as follows: GAGVSQSPSNKVTEKGKDVELRCDPISGHTALYWYRQSLGQGLEFLIYFQGNSAPDKSGLPSDRFSAERTGGSVSTLTIQRTQQEDSAVYLCASSFLSEGTQYFGPGTRLLVL.

The rearrangement joins TRBV18 to TRBJ2-7; D ambiguous. The germline V and J ends were trimmed by 1 base and 6 bases, with 7 bases remaining between them. Germline loops: CDR1 KGHSH, CDR2 LQKENI. The CDR3 covers 12 residues. The CDR3 DNA follows: TGTGCCAGCTCACCACGCGTGGGCGAGCAGTACTTC. Protein sequence: CASSPRVGEQYF.

The rearrangement joins TRBV30 to TRBJ2-3, with D hard to call. V was trimmed by 2 bases and J by 4 bases, leaving 4 bases between them. The CDR3 has 11 amino acids. Germline CDR1 and CDR2: GTSNPN and SVGIG (reference sequence). The CDR3 here is CAWSRSDTQYF. Here the CDR3 DNA reads TGTGCCTGGAGTCGGTCAGATACGCAGTATTTT.

The chain links TRBV28 to TRBJ1-2, with 8 nucleotides matching TRBD1. This CDR3 has 14 amino acids. CDR1 is MDHEN and CDR2 is SYDVKM in the germline V gene. Unmatched junction bases numbered 5, after V lost 4 bases and J lost 4 bases. The CDR3 DNA sequence: TGTGCCAGCAGTTCAGGGGGCGGACCCTATGGCTACACCTTC. Translated: CASSSGGGPYGYTF.

The V gene is TRBV7-9, the J gene TRBJ2-5; weak D call: TRBD1 (6 bases). Germline CDR1 SEHNR, CDR2 FQNEAQ (reference sequence). Trimming removed 5 bases at V and 2 bases at J, with 9 bases between. The CDR3 sequence is 13 residues long. The chain's CDR3 is CASSSRGQETQYF. CDR3 DNA: TGTGCCAGCAGCAGCAGGGGACAAGAGACCCAGTACTTC.

The chain carries TRBV28 and TRBJ1-3; D ambiguous. The ends were cut back, 7 bases at V and 4 bases at J, with 8 bases in the middle. From germline, CDR1 is MDHEN and CDR2 SYDVKM. This CDR3 has 12 amino acids. In nucleotides, the CDR3 is TGTGCCAGCACCTCTCCAGGAAACACCATATATTTT. Translating gives CASTSPGNTIYF.

The chain has TRBV28 and TRBJ1-6, with 7 positions matching TRBD1. This CDR3 is 17 amino acids long. Per the germline V gene, CDR1 is MDHEN and CDR2 is SYDVKM. V lost 5 bases, J lost 8 bases, and 15 bases stayed unmatched. Here the CDR3 DNA reads TGTGCCAGCAGTCGACCGATGACCGGGACAGTTGATTCACCCCTCCACTTT. Amino acids: CASSRPMTGTVDSPLHF.

The chain employs TRBV4-2 and TRBJ2-3; TRBD2 agrees at 15 bases. V shed 4 bases and J 0 bases; nucleotides not matched to a gene: 2. The CDR3 covers 17 residues. The germline CDR1 and CDR2 sequences are LGHNA and YNFKEQ. The CDR3 loop is CASSRGTSGGSTDTQYF. The CDR3 DNA follows: TGTGCCAGCAGCCGGGGGACTAGCGGGGGGAGCACAGATACGCAGTATTTT.

This chain uses TRBV9 with TRBJ1-1, with 9 bases that match TRBD1. Trimming at V came to 2 bases and at J to 1 base, leaving 3 bases not matched to a gene. Germline lookup yields CDR1 SGDLS and CDR2 YYNGEE. The CDR3 is made up of 15 amino acids. In DNA, the CDR3 is TGTGCCAGCAGCGTTCAGGGACAGGGGAACACTGAAGCTTTCTTT. This gives the protein CASSVQGQGNTEAFF.

This CDR3 is CASSWDGNTGELFF. The CDR3 nucleotides read TGTGCCAGCAGTTGGGACGGAAACACCGGGGAGCTGTTTTTT. V and J are TRBV6-1 and TRBJ2-2; D is possibly TRBD1 or TRBD2 (5 bases each). This CDR3 is built from 14 residues. From germline, CDR1 is MNHNS and CDR2 SASEGT. Trimming removed 5 bases at V and 2 bases at J, with 9 bases between.

V and J are TRBV9 and TRBJ1-1; D gene uncertain. Germline CDR1 is SGDLS and CDR2 is YYNGEE. V was clipped by 0 bases and J by 2 bases, with 2 bases between them. The CDR3 runs 12 residues. In nucleotides, the CDR3 is TGTGCCAGCAGCGTAGACAACACTGAAGCTTTCTTT. Encoded protein: CASSVDNTEAFF.

This sequence joins TRBV28 and TRBJ1-1; no reliable D call. From germline, CDR1 is MDHEN and CDR2 SYDVKM. CDR3 size: 14 residues. V lost 5 bases, J lost 5 bases, and 15 bases lay in between. CDR3 amino acids: CASSEVSEVTEAFF. The CDR3, as DNA: TGTGCCAGCAGTGAAGTATCGGAGGTAACTGAAGCTTTCTTT.

CDR3 amino acids: CASSLLLGGRGYGYTF. Here the CDR3 DNA reads TGTGCCAGCAGCTTATTACTGGGAGGTAGAGGCTATGGCTACACCTTC. V usage is TRBV11-2 and J usage is TRBJ1-2, with unresolved D. From germline, CDR1 is SGHAT and CDR2 FQNNGV. CDR3 length: 16 residues. Trimming took off 2 bases at V and 4 bases at J, with 17 bases between the two ends.